A selection of T cell receptor beta chains follows, all from one sample in a study of CD8+ T cells in alopecia areata. Some clones are missing from TCRdb's copy, which holds only in-frame ones; the method was immunoSEQ multiplex PCR. Of over 100,000 clones listed, about 47% were seen once; the top ten hold roughly a sixth. The sequenced sample was CD8+ T cells sorted from blood, obtained at week 0. Receptor source: a human donor with alopecia areata. Both conserved end residues are part of each CDR3. Not all rows give a size; the values are once, few, many and, for expanded clones, a class.

clone size,V gene,J gene,CDR3 protein
few,TRBV29-1,TRBJ2-5,CSVEAQAVVPETQYF
few,TRBV4-1,TRBJ1-1,CASSQLGGTEAFF
once,TRBV6-6,TRBJ1-2,CASSYSSRDDRDGYTF
.,TRBV5-7,TRBJ1-2,CASSLGFTGGYTF
.,TRBV2,TRBJ1-6,CASDQGYGYNSPLHF
.,TRBV5-1,TRBJ1-2,CASSSDSPYGYTF
few,TRBV4-1,TRBJ1-4,CASSPGPGTGAEKLFF
.,TRBV29-1,TRBJ1-6,CSVESRGLLHF
few,TRBV19,TRBJ2-2,CASKDHVLSSGTGVHWDTGELFF
.,TRBV29-1,TRBJ1-2,CSVVGQDSSGYTF
many,TRBV9,TRBJ2-5,CASSVNMEQETQYF
.,TRBV7-9,TRBJ2-3,CASSPDRDTQYF
few,TRBV25-1,TRBJ1-5,CASSRGGNQPQHF
.,TRBV29-1,TRBJ2-1,CSVGNNEQFF
.,TRBV7-8,TRBJ2-5,CASSGRQGGQETQYF
.,TRBV14,TRBJ2-5,CASSQGAGPRWTQYF
few,TRBV7-9,TRBJ2-7,CASSYAGSSYEQYF
few,TRBV7-9,TRBJ2-2,CASSSTAALASGELFF
few,TRBV5-6,TRBJ2-1,CASTRRSEQFF
.,TRBV4-1,TRBJ1-2,CASSPGGNYYGYTF
few,TRBV2,TRBJ2-1,CASKGLAGSHEQFF
.,TRBV27,TRBJ2-7,CASSPLSVYEQYF
.,TRBV4-1,TRBJ2-2,CASSQDRAGTGELFF
.,TRBV15,TRBJ2-1,CATSTTGGSYNEQFF
.,TRBV5-1,TRBJ1-2,CASSVGGGDYGYTF
few,TRBV7-3,TRBJ2-3,CASSLYEGGTDTQYF